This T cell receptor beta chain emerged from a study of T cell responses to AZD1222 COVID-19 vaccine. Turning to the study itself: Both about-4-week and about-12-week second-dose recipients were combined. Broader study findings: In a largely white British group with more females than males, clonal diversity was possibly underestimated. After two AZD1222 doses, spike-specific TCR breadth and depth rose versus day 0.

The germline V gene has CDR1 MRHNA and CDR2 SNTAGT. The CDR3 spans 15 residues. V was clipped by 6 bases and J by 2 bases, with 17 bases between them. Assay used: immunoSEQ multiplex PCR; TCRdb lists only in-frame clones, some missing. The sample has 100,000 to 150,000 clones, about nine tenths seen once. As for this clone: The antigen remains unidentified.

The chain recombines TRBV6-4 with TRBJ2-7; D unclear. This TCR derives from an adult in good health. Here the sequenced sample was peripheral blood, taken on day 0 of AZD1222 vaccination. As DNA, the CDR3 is TGTGCCAGCAGAACTCGCTGGGCATTCACCTACGAGCAGTACTTC. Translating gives CASRTRWAFTYEQYF.